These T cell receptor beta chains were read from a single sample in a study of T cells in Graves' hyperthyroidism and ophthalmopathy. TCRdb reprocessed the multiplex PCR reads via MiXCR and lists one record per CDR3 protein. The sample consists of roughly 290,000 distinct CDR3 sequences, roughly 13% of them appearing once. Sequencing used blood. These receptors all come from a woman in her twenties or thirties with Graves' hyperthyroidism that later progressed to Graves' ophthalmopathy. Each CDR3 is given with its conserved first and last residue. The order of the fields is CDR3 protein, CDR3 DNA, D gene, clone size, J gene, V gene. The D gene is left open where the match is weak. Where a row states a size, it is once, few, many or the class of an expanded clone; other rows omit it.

cdr3_aa: CASSLSGSSFYEQYF; cdr3_nt: TGTGCCAGCAGTTTATCGGGTTCGTCATTCTACGAGCAGTACTTC; d_call: NA; clone_size: few; j_call: TRBJ2-7; v_call: TRBV27
cdr3_aa: CSARERLVAHNEQFF; cdr3_nt: TGCAGTGCTAGAGAGAGGTTGGTAGCCCACAATGAGCAGTTCTTC; d_call: NA; clone_size: few; j_call: TRBJ2-1; v_call: TRBV20-1
cdr3_aa: CATSKGESYGYTF; cdr3_nt: TGTGCCACGAGCAAGGGGGAATCGTATGGCTACACCTTC; d_call: NA; clone_size: NA; j_call: TRBJ1-2; v_call: TRBV28
cdr3_aa: CASSSLGGVSEQYF; cdr3_nt: TGTGCCAGCAGCTCTCTGGGGGGAGTCAGCGAGCAGTACTTC; d_call: NA; clone_size: few; j_call: TRBJ2-7; v_call: TRBV5-6
cdr3_aa: CSAIAPTGAPYEQYF; cdr3_nt: TGCAGTGCAATAGCCCCAACAGGTGCCCCTTACGAGCAGTACTTC; d_call: NA; clone_size: many; j_call: TRBJ2-7; v_call: TRBV20-1
cdr3_aa: CASSPPPASPLHF; cdr3_nt: TGTGCCAGCAGTCCACCCCCGGCTTCACCCCTCCACTTT; d_call: NA; clone_size: few; j_call: TRBJ1-6; v_call: TRBV28
cdr3_aa: CASADGPPRITEAFF; cdr3_nt: TGTGCCAGCGCGGACGGACCTCCTAGAATCACTGAAGCTTTCTTT; d_call: NA; clone_size: few; j_call: TRBJ1-1; v_call: TRBV5-8
cdr3_aa: CASSLAGLAGVYTQYF; cdr3_nt: TGTGCCAGCAGCTTAGCGGGACTAGCGGGAGTGTATACGCAGTATTTT; d_call: TRBD2; clone_size: many; j_call: TRBJ2-3; v_call: TRBV7-2
cdr3_aa: CASSLDGRESTEAFF; cdr3_nt: TGTGCCAGCAGCTTAGACGGCAGGGAAAGCACTGAAGCTTTCTTT; d_call: NA; clone_size: many; j_call: TRBJ1-1; v_call: TRBV7-3
cdr3_aa: CSVEDRDKGDTQYF; cdr3_nt: TGCAGCGTTGAAGATCGGGACAAAGGGGATACGCAGTATTTT; d_call: NA; clone_size: many; j_call: TRBJ2-3; v_call: TRBV29-1
cdr3_aa: CASSLEGTDTQYF; cdr3_nt: TGTGCCAGCAGCTTAGAGGGCACAGATACGCAGTATTTT; d_call: NA; clone_size: many; j_call: TRBJ2-3; v_call: TRBV7-2
cdr3_aa: CASSEGTSGIGEQYF; cdr3_nt: TGTGCCAGTAGTGAGGGAACTAGCGGGATCGGCGAGCAGTACTTC; d_call: TRBD2; clone_size: NA; j_call: TRBJ2-7; v_call: TRBV19
cdr3_aa: CASSRQQTGNTEAFF; cdr3_nt: TGTGCCAGCAGTAGACAACAAACAGGGAACACTGAAGCTTTCTTT; d_call: NA; clone_size: many; j_call: TRBJ1-1; v_call: TRBV6-2/TRBV6-3
cdr3_aa: CASSHFPWSSYNEQFF; cdr3_nt: TGTGCCAGCAGCCACTTTCCCTGGAGCTCCTACAATGAGCAGTTCTTC; d_call: NA; clone_size: many; j_call: TRBJ2-1; v_call: TRBV14
cdr3_aa: CASSPPNRPGELFF; cdr3_nt: TGTGCCAGCTCACCACCGAACAGGCCCGGGGAGCTGTTTTTT; d_call: NA; clone_size: medium-sized; j_call: TRBJ2-2; v_call: TRBV18
cdr3_aa: CASSQTGNGLEIGQETQYF; cdr3_nt: TGTGCCAGCAGCCAGACAGGGAATGGTCTTGAAATAGGACAAGAGACCCAGTACTTC; d_call: TRBD1; clone_size: many; j_call: TRBJ2-5; v_call: TRBV3-1
cdr3_aa: CASSLGADTQYF; cdr3_nt: TGTGCCAGCAGCTTAGGGGCGGATACGCAGTATTTT; d_call: NA; clone_size: many; j_call: TRBJ2-3; v_call: TRBV12-3/TRBV12-4
cdr3_aa: CASSSPLHLPDISYNEQFF; cdr3_nt: TGTGCCAGCAGCTCCCCCCTCCACCTTCCGGATATCAGCTACAATGAGCAGTTCTTC; d_call: NA; clone_size: many; j_call: TRBJ2-1; v_call: TRBV11-1
cdr3_aa: CASTAGWGVVDEQYF; cdr3_nt: TGTGCCAGCACAGCGGGTTGGGGTGTCGTCGACGAGCAGTACTTC; d_call: NA; clone_size: many; j_call: TRBJ2-7; v_call: TRBV7-9
cdr3_aa: CASRLWRNEKLFF; cdr3_nt: TGTGCCAGCAGGTTATGGAGGAATGAAAAACTGTTTTTT; d_call: NA; clone_size: few; j_call: TRBJ1-4; v_call: TRBV7-2
cdr3_aa: CASSQDWVEVSYEQYF; cdr3_nt: TGTGCCAGCAGCCAAGATTGGGTAGAGGTCTCCTACGAGCAGTACTTC; d_call: NA; clone_size: many; j_call: TRBJ2-7; v_call: TRBV3-1
cdr3_aa: CASSQEIGQGDSPLHF; cdr3_nt: TGCGCCAGCAGCCAAGAAATTGGACAGGGGGACTCACCCCTCCACTTT; d_call: TRBD1; clone_size: NA; j_call: TRBJ1-6; v_call: TRBV4-3
cdr3_aa: CASSLSDGLSYEQYF; cdr3_nt: TGTGCCAGCAGCCTAAGCGACGGTCTCTCCTACGAGCAGTACTTC; d_call: NA; clone_size: few; j_call: TRBJ2-7; v_call: TRBV11-2
cdr3_aa: CASSFQTPGIPNEQFF; cdr3_nt: TGTGCCAGCAGTTTCCAAACTCCCGGGATTCCCAATGAGCAGTTCTTC; d_call: NA; clone_size: many; j_call: TRBJ2-1; v_call: TRBV27
cdr3_aa: CASSPARALEQYF; cdr3_nt: TGTGCCAGCAGTCCGGCGAGGGCGCTGGAGCAGTACTTC; d_call: NA; clone_size: few; j_call: TRBJ2-7; v_call: TRBV7-8
cdr3_aa: CASSPGTSGINTQYF; cdr3_nt: TGTGCCAGCAGCCCCGGGACTAGCGGGATAAATACGCAGTATTTT; d_call: TRBD2; clone_size: many; j_call: TRBJ2-3; v_call: TRBV6-2/TRBV6-3
cdr3_aa: CASSYSLAGIYEQYF; cdr3_nt: TGTGCCAGCAGTTATTCACTAGCGGGGATCTACGAGCAGTACTTC; d_call: TRBD2; clone_size: NA; j_call: TRBJ2-7; v_call: TRBV6-2/TRBV6-3
cdr3_aa: CASSLSATVEQYF; cdr3_nt: TGTGCCAGCAGTTTATCGGCAACAGTGGAGCAGTACTTC; d_call: NA; clone_size: many; j_call: TRBJ2-7; v_call: TRBV28
cdr3_aa: CASSLITGLAGWSSYNEQFF; cdr3_nt: TGTGCCAGTAGTCTTATAACGGGACTAGCGGGATGGAGCTCCTACAATGAGCAGTTCTTC; d_call: TRBD2; clone_size: NA; j_call: TRBJ2-1; v_call: TRBV19
cdr3_aa: CASSDLVGTGYNEQFF; cdr3_nt: TGTGCCAGCAGTGACCTTGTAGGGACAGGATACAATGAGCAGTTCTTC; d_call: TRBD1; clone_size: few; j_call: TRBJ2-1; v_call: TRBV6-4
cdr3_aa: CASSLDAVSSTDTQYF; cdr3_nt: TGTGCCAGCAGCTTAGACGCGGTATCTAGCACAGATACGCAGTATTTT; d_call: NA; clone_size: many; j_call: TRBJ2-3; v_call: TRBV11-3
cdr3_aa: CASTFMGTSNEKLFF; cdr3_nt: TGTGCCAGCACTTTCATGGGGACGTCTAATGAAAAACTGTTTTTT; d_call: NA; clone_size: NA; j_call: TRBJ1-4; v_call: TRBV2
cdr3_aa: CSARDPSGTYEQFF; cdr3_nt: TGCAGTGCTAGAGATCCTAGCGGGACCTATGAGCAGTTCTTC; d_call: TRBD2; clone_size: many; j_call: TRBJ2-1; v_call: TRBV20-1
cdr3_aa: CASSQNSGLVTYEQYF; cdr3_nt: TGTGCCAGCAGCCAAAACTCGGGACTAGTAACCTACGAGCAGTACTTC; d_call: TRBD2; clone_size: few; j_call: TRBJ2-7; v_call: TRBV11-2
cdr3_aa: CASRSGTDYGYTF; cdr3_nt: TGTGCCAGCAGATCCGGGACCGACTATGGCTACACCTTC; d_call: NA; clone_size: many; j_call: TRBJ1-2; v_call: TRBV7-8
cdr3_aa: CASSSGPPGEYEQYF; cdr3_nt: TGTGCCAGCAGCTCCGGGCCCCCCGGGGAGTACGAGCAGTACTTC; d_call: NA; clone_size: few; j_call: TRBJ2-7; v_call: TRBV7-9
cdr3_aa: CASSDYSYEQYF; cdr3_nt: TGTGCCAGCAGCGATTACTCCTACGAGCAGTACTTC; d_call: NA; clone_size: many; j_call: TRBJ2-7; v_call: TRBV6-2/TRBV6-3
cdr3_aa: CASSPGTRSAYEQYF; cdr3_nt: TGTGCCAGCTCACCTGGGACTAGGTCCGCCTACGAGCAGTACTTC; d_call: TRBD2; clone_size: many; j_call: TRBJ2-7; v_call: TRBV18
cdr3_aa: CASSYSAGGANEQFF; cdr3_nt: TGTGCCAGCAGTTACTCGGCAGGGGGCGCGAATGAGCAGTTCTTC; d_call: TRBD1; clone_size: many; j_call: TRBJ2-1; v_call: TRBV6-2/TRBV6-3
cdr3_aa: CASSLAWGIDRAGFISSYNEQFF; cdr3_nt: TGTGCCAGCAGTTTAGCTTGGGGGATAGACAGGGCCGGATTTATAAGCTCCTACAATGAGCAGTTCTTC; d_call: TRBD1; clone_size: many; j_call: TRBJ2-1; v_call: TRBV12-3/TRBV12-4
cdr3_aa: CASRARGPYDRGEQFF; cdr3_nt: TGCGCCAGCAGGGCTCGGGGTCCTTATGATCGCGGGGAGCAGTTCTTC; d_call: NA; clone_size: NA; j_call: TRBJ2-1; v_call: TRBV4-1
cdr3_aa: CTSSSQQDRASNTEAFF; cdr3_nt: TGTACCAGTAGTTCTCAGCAGGACAGGGCCTCGAACACTGAAGCTTTCTTT; d_call: TRBD1; clone_size: NA; j_call: TRBJ1-1; v_call: TRBV19